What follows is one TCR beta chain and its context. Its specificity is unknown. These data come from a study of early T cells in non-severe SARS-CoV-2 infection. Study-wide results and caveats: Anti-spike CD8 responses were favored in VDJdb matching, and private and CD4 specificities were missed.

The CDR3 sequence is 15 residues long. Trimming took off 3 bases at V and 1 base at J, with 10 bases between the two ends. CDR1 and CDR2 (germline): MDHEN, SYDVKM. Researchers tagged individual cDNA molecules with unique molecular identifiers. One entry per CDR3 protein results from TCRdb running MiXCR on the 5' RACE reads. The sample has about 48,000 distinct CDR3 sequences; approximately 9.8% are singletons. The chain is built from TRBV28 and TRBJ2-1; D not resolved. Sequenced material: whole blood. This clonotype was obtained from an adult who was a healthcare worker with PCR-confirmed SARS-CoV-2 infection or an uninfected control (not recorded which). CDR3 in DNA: TGTGCCAGCAGTTTTGTCAGCGCGTCCTACAATGAGCAGTTCTTC. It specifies CASSFVSASYNEQFF.